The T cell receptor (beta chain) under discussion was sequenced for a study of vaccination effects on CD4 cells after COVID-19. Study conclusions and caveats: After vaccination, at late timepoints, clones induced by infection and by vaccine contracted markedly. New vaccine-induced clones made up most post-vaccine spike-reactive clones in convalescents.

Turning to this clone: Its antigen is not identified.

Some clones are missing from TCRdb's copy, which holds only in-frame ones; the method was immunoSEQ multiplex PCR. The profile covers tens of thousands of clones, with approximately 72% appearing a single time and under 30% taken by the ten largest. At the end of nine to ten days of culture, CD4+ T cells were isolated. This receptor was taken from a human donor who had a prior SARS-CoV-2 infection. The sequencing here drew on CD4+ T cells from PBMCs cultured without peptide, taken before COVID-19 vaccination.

CDR3 protein: CATSDLGLAGGIPGELFF. CDR3 DNA: TGTGCCACCAGTGATTTGGGCTTAGCGGGAGGAATCCCCGGGGAGCTGTTTTTT. V usage is TRBV24-1 and J usage is TRBJ2-2, with 10 bases identical to TRBD2. The length of the CDR3 is 18 residues. CDR1 is KGHDR and CDR2 is SFDVKD in the germline V gene. J was trimmed by 6 bases and V by 0 bases; bases with no gene match: 9.